Shown below are 17 T cell receptor beta chains from a single sample sequenced in a study of early T cells in non-severe SARS-CoV-2 infection. One entry per CDR3 protein, called by TCRdb with MiXCR from the 5' RACE reads. The data contain 60,000 to 65,000 distinct CDR3 sequences, roughly a tenth of them singletons. The source material was whole blood. These receptors came from an adult who was a healthcare worker with PCR-confirmed SARS-CoV-2 infection or an uninfected control (not recorded which).

V gene TRBV7-2 combines with J gene TRBJ2-5; 14 nucleotides align to TRBD2. The ends lost 4 bases at V and 3 bases at J; junction bases unmatched: 4. The CDR3 runs 16 residues. CDR1 is SGHTA and CDR2 is FQGNSA in the germline V gene. Here the CDR3 reads CASSYGLAGGEETQYF. CDR3 DNA sequence: TGTGCCAGCAGCTACGGACTAGCGGGGGGTGAAGAGACCCAGTACTTC. The whole variable domain, remainder taken from reference TRBV7-2 and TRBJ2-5, is GAGVSQSPSNKVTEKGKDVELRCDPISGHTALYWYRQSLGQGLEFLIYFQGNSAPDKSGLPSDRFSAERTGGSVSTLTIQRTQQEDSAVYLCASSYGLAGGEETQYFGPGTRLLVL.

The chain couples TRBV11-2 to TRBJ1-6; 8 bases are a match to TRBD1. CDR3 size: 18 residues. Germline V gives CDR1 SGHAT, CDR2 FQNNGV. J was trimmed by 7 bases and V by 5 bases; bases with no gene match: 16. CDR3 sequence: CASSPTPTGGLGNSPLHF. CDR3 bases: TGTGCCAGCAGCCCGACCCCTACAGGGGGTCTGGGAAATTCACCCCTCCACTTT.

The V call is TRBV29-1, the J call TRBJ2-2; D not resolved. Germline V CDR1 and CDR2: SQVTM, ANQGSEA. Trimming cost V 7 bases and J 0 bases, with 9 bases left between them. The CDR3 is 13 residues long. The CDR3 loop is CSARVPNTGELFF. DNA for the CDR3: TGCAGCGCAAGGGTTCCGAACACCGGGGAGCTGTTTTTT.

At least ten counts were recorded for this clonotype. CDR3 residues: CASSPHPRSNQPQHF. CDR3 in DNA: TGTGCCAGCAGCCCTCACCCCAGGAGCAATCAGCCCCAGCATTTT. The V gene is TRBV12-3 or TRBV12-4, the J gene TRBJ1-5; D unclear. V was trimmed by 6 bases and J by 1 base, leaving 13 bases between them. The CDR3 extends over 15 amino acids.

V is TRBV7-3 and J is TRBJ1-5, with D perhaps TRBD1 (6 bases). Germline values: CDR1 SGHTA, CDR2 FQGTGA. V was cut by 0 bases and J by 6 bases, with 6 bases left in between. The CDR3 covers 13 residues. The CDR3 loop reads CASSLTGGQPQHF. As DNA, the CDR3 is TGTGCCAGCAGCTTAACAGGGGGTCAGCCCCAGCATTTT.

The gene calls are TRBV6-5 and TRBJ2-2; no definite D call. V lost 3 bases and J lost 3, with 5 bases in between. The CDR3 is 13 residues long. Germline V lookup: CDR1 MNHEY, CDR2 SVGAGI. CDR3 protein: CASSYPYTGELFF. CDR3 in DNA: TGTGCCAGCAGTTATCCGTACACCGGGGAGCTGTTTTTT.

This clonotype showed up just a few times. The CDR3 DNA sequence: TGTGCCAGCCTGACAGGCGGGGAGACCCAGTACTTC. This codes for CASLTGGETQYF. The chain has TRBV12-3 or TRBV12-4 and TRBJ2-5, with a possible D match to TRBD1 (6 bases). The CDR3 is made up of 12 amino acids. Trimming stripped 8 bases from V and 5 bases from J, with 12 bases between.

This clonotype was observed a few times. The chain couples TRBV5-1 to TRBJ1-1; D remains unclear. This CDR3 has 13 residues. The germline V gene encodes CDR1 SGHRS and CDR2 YFSETQ. V dropped 0 bases and J dropped 8 bases, with 11 bases sitting between them. The DNA for the CDR3 is TGCGCCAGCAGCTTGGGGGAGAAGGGAGAAGCTTTCTTT. Translated, it gives CASSLGEKGEAFF.

The CDR3 spells CAIRTGADRTDTQYF. CDR3 nucleotide sequence: TGTGCCATCAGGACGGGGGCCGACCGCACAGATACGCAGTATTTT. The V and J genes are TRBV10-3 and TRBJ2-3; D possibly matches TRBD1 or TRBD2 (6 bases each). CDR3 length: 15 residues. Trimming removed 6 bases from V and 1 base from J, with 14 bases in between. The germline gives CDR1 ENHRY, CDR2 SYGVKD.

The chain has TRBV2 and TRBJ1-2, with a tentative D call TRBD1 (6 bases). V dropped 4 bases and J dropped 1 base, with 16 bases sitting between them. CDR1 SNHLY and CDR2 FYNNEI come from the germline V gene. This CDR3 contains 16 residues. CDR3 nucleotide sequence: TGTGCCAGCAGTGGACGCCATAGGACAGATAACTATGGCTACACCTTC. Its translation is CASSGRHRTDNYGYTF.

This clonotype occurred many times. The chain has TRBV9 and TRBJ1-1; a weak D match, TRBD1 (6 bases). Trimming shortened V by 0 bases and J by 8 bases, and 17 bases separated the two germline ends. The germline V gene has CDR1 SGDLS and CDR2 YYNGEE. The CDR3 loop spans 15 amino acids. CDR3 DNA sequence: TGTGCCAGCAGCGTAGAAGTAGGGGGTGAAGCCGAAGCTTTCTTT. It encodes CASSVEVGGEAEAFF.

This sequence joins TRBV5-8 and TRBJ2-4; 10 nucleotides line up with TRBD2. This CDR3 has 17 amino acids. The germline V gene encodes CDR1 SGHTS and CDR2 YDEGEE. V was pared by 4 bases and J by 0 bases, with 7 bases of the junction left unmatched. CDR3 in amino acids: CASSHRTSGIAKNIQYF. CDR3 bases: TGTGCCAGCAGCCACAGGACTAGCGGAATAGCCAAAAACATTCAGTACTTC. The full variable domain, its missing parts supplied by reference TRBV5-8 and TRBJ2-4, is EAGVTQSPTHLIKTRGQQATLRCSPISGHTSVYWYQQALGLGLQFLLWYDEGEERNRGNFPPRFSGRQFPNYSSELNVNALELEDSALYLCASSHRTSGIAKNIQYFGAGTRLSVL.

This clonotype turned up a few times. V gene TRBV4-1 combines with J gene TRBJ2-2, with D perhaps matching TRBD1 or TRBD2 (5 bases each). Trimming took 0 bases from V and 6 from J, leaving 14 bases between them. The V gene's germline CDR1 is MGHRA and CDR2 YSYEKL. CDR3 length: 16 amino acids. This chain's CDR3 is CASSQDVQEAAGELFF. In DNA, the CDR3 is TGCGCCAGCAGCCAAGATGTACAGGAGGCGGCCGGGGAGCTGTTTTTT.

This clonotype occurred a few times. V gene TRBV6-1 combines with J gene TRBJ2-2; tentative D call: TRBD1 (6 bases). This CDR3 is 14 amino acids long. Germline V CDR1 and CDR2: MNHNS, SASEGT. The ends were cut back, 5 bases at V and 6 bases at J, with 13 bases in the middle. The CDR3 spells CASSPDRKAGELFF. The CDR3 DNA is TGTGCCAGCAGTCCGGACAGAAAAGCCGGGGAGCTGTTTTTT.

This clonotype has just a few counts. This chain uses TRBV7-9 with TRBJ1-2; 8 bases align to TRBD1. The length of the CDR3 is 15 residues. V lost 0 bases and J lost 4; bases outside the gene matches: 4. Germline V gene lookup returns CDR1 SEHNR and CDR2 FQNEAQ (reference sequence). The CDR3 DNA is TGTGCCAGCAGCTTAGCCGGGACAGGCTCCTATGGCTACACCTTC. As protein: CASSLAGTGSYGYTF.

The sample holds many counts of this clonotype. J is TRBJ2-5 and V is TRBV18, with 7 bases that match TRBD1. The CDR3 runs 13 residues. Germline V CDR1 and CDR2: KGHSH, LQKENI. With V trimmed by 6 bases and J by 2 bases, 3 bases remained unmatched. In nucleotides, the CDR3 is TGTGCCAGCTCCCCGGGACAGCAAGAGACCCAGTACTTC. It is translated as CASSPGQQETQYF.

This clonotype was seen more than once but under ten times. The V gene is TRBV10-2, the J gene TRBJ1-1, with a possible D match to TRBD1 (5 bases). V was trimmed by 6 bases and J by 5 bases, leaving 31 bases between them. The CDR3 contains 19 residues. From germline, CDR1 is WSHSY and CDR2 SAAADI. The CDR3 here is CASSTSSPRVGPRSTEAFF. CDR3 sequence (DNA): TGCGCCAGCAGCACCTCGTCCCCCAGGGTTGGTCCGCGGAGTACTGAAGCTTTCTTT.